This T cell receptor beta chain was documented in a study of vaccination and CD4 T cells after COVID-19. With the Oncomine TCR Beta short-read assay, DNA from cultured CD4+ T cells was sequenced. TCRdb re-derived calls from the PCR reads in MiXCR, one entry per CDR3 protein. This table has 9,500 to 15,000 distinct CDR3 sequences, approximately 50% appearing once. As for this clonotype: The antigen remains unidentified.

The germline V gene encodes CDR1 SEHNR and CDR2 FQNEAQ (reference sequence). The CDR3 runs to 16 residues. Trimming removed 5 bases from V and 8 bases from J, with 21 bases in between. Indicated treatment: roughly 11-day PBMC culture with coronavirus spike peptide pools or control peptides (ViraFEST assay). Negative selection recovered the CD4+ T cells once they had spent about 10 days in culture. The chain employs TRBV7-9 and TRBJ1-4, with a weak D call TRBD1 (5 bases). The TCR sequence derives from a human donor who had recovered from COVID-19. The sequencing sample was made of CD4+ T cells from blood, cultured in vitro. The CDR3 coding sequence is TGTGCCAGCAGCCCAACCGCCGGGGCAGGGAACGAAAAACTGTTTTTT. Its protein is CASSPTAGAGNEKLFF.